The rows below give T cell receptor beta chains drawn from one sample of a study of cytomegalovirus exposure and HLA in healthy donors. TCRdb's copy holds only in-frame clones and misses some; the assay was immunoSEQ multiplex PCR. The repertoire holds some 160,000 clones, with over 75% as singletons. Sequencing was done on a sample of PBMCs. The source of these receptors is a woman aged 50 to 65 in good health and CMV-seronegative. Each CDR3 is given with its conserved first and last residue. Each record gives: V gene, J gene, D gene, clone size, CDR3 DNA, CDR3 protein. D genes are given only for firm matches. Clone size is not always given. Where it is, it says once, few, many or a class for expanded clones.

v_gene: TRBV7-2
j_gene: TRBJ2-7
d_gene: NA
abundance: NA
CDR3nt: TGTGCCAGCAGCTTGACAGATTCCTACGAGCAGTACTTC
CDR3aa: CASSLTDSYEQYF

v_gene: TRBV27
j_gene: TRBJ1-5
d_gene: NA
abundance: NA
CDR3nt: TGTGCCAGCAGTTACTACCCGACAGATAGCAATCAGCCCCAGCATTTT
CDR3aa: CASSYYPTDSNQPQHF

v_gene: TRBV7-9
j_gene: TRBJ1-1
d_gene: NA
abundance: few
CDR3nt: TGTGCCAGCAGCTTAGTACAGAAAAACACTGAAGCTTTCTTT
CDR3aa: CASSLVQKNTEAFF

v_gene: TRBV2
j_gene: TRBJ2-1
d_gene: TRBD2
abundance: NA
CDR3nt: TGTGCCAGCAGGGAAGAGCGCGGGAGGACGAACAATGAGCAGTTCTTC
CDR3aa: CASREERGRTNNEQFF

v_gene: TRBV30
j_gene: TRBJ2-7
d_gene: TRBD1
abundance: NA
CDR3nt: TGTGCCTGGAAGGGGACAGGGGACGAGCGGTACTTC
CDR3aa: CAWKGTGDERYF

v_gene: TRBV13
j_gene: TRBJ2-5
d_gene: TRBD1
abundance: NA
CDR3nt: TGTGCCAGCAGCTTAGACAGGGGTGAGACCCAGTACTTC
CDR3aa: CASSLDRGETQYF

v_gene: TRBV29-1
j_gene: TRBJ1-4
d_gene: TRBD1
abundance: NA
CDR3nt: TGCAGCGTTTCGACCGGGACAGGGCGGGAAAAACTGTTTTTT
CDR3aa: CSVSTGTGREKLFF

v_gene: TRBV28
j_gene: TRBJ2-7
d_gene: NA
abundance: NA
CDR3nt: TGTGCCAGCAGTTTTGGGGGACAACCCTACGAGCAGTACTTC
CDR3aa: CASSFGGQPYEQYF

v_gene: TRBV7-2
j_gene: TRBJ2-7
d_gene: TRBD2
abundance: NA
CDR3nt: TGTGCCAGCAGCCCGAAGGGTCAGCGGGGCGGTCGGACCTACGAGCAGTACTTC
CDR3aa: CASSPKGQRGGRTYEQYF

v_gene: TRBV7-4
j_gene: TRBJ1-5
d_gene: TRBD1
abundance: once
CDR3nt: TGTGCCAGCAGCCCCGGGACAGGGGGCAAGCCCCAGCATTTT
CDR3aa: CASSPGTGGKPQHF

v_gene: TRBV9
j_gene: TRBJ2-2
d_gene: TRBD2
abundance: NA
CDR3nt: TGTGCCAGCAGCGTAGTAGCGGGAGGGGAGCTGTTTTTT
CDR3aa: CASSVVAGGELFF

v_gene: TRBV23-1
j_gene: TRBJ1-1
d_gene: NA
abundance: NA
CDR3nt: TGCGCCAGCAGTCAGTCAGGCACTGAAGCTTTCTTT
CDR3aa: CASSQSGTEAFF

v_gene: TRBV2
j_gene: TRBJ1-4
d_gene: NA
abundance: NA
CDR3nt: TGTGCCAGCAGGACGGGTGGGGCGTGGGGTGAAAAACTGTTTTTT
CDR3aa: CASRTGGAWGEKLFF

v_gene: TRBV28
j_gene: TRBJ1-3
d_gene: TRBD1
abundance: NA
CDR3nt: TGTGCCAGCAGATCTACAGGGGCAGGAAACACCATATATTTT
CDR3aa: CASRSTGAGNTIYF

v_gene: TRBV7-8
j_gene: TRBJ2-7
d_gene: TRBD2
abundance: NA
CDR3nt: TGTGCCAGCAGCTTAGGGGGGACTAGCGGCGAGCAGTACTTC
CDR3aa: CASSLGGTSGEQYF

v_gene: TRBV2
j_gene: TRBJ2-5
d_gene: TRBD1
abundance: NA
CDR3nt: TGTGCCAGCAGTGGGCCTACAGGGGTTTCCCAAGAGACCCAGTACTTC
CDR3aa: CASSGPTGVSQETQYF

v_gene: TRBV15
j_gene: TRBJ2-5
d_gene: TRBD1
abundance: NA
CDR3nt: TGTGCCACCAGCACCCGGACAGGGAGTGTGGAGACCCAGTACTTC
CDR3aa: CATSTRTGSVETQYF

v_gene: TRBV7-3
j_gene: TRBJ2-2
d_gene: TRBD1
abundance: NA
CDR3nt: TGTGCCAGCAGCTTACACCCTCCGAGACAGGGGGCTGCCGGGGAGCTGTTTTTT
CDR3aa: CASSLHPPRQGAAGELFF